The 2 T cell receptor beta chains below were found in one sample sequenced in a study of T cells in Graves' hyperthyroidism and ophthalmopathy. RNA transcripts were the template for amplifying TCR beta CDR3 regions. When the TCR CDR3 underwent first-round RT-PCR, the HTBI primer set was used. Each CDR3 protein gets one entry after TCRdb re-called the multiplex PCR reads with MiXCR. The profile shows nearly 250,000 distinct CDR3 sequences, around 26% of them singletons. Sequencing was carried out using blood. All receptors come from a woman in her thirties or forties with Graves' ophthalmopathy.

This chain uses TRBV9 with TRBJ2-5; possible D gene TRBD1, 6 bases. From germline, CDR1 is SGDLS and CDR2 YYNGEE. V dropped 6 bases and J dropped 1 base, with 13 bases sitting between them. The length of the CDR3 is 14 residues. The CDR3 nucleotides are TGTGCCAGCAATCGGCAGGGGACCCAAGAGACCCAGTACTTC. It yields the protein CASNRQGTQETQYF.

Many counts were recorded for this clonotype. This chain joins TRBV7-6 and TRBJ1-5; D unclear. The CDR3 length is 15 residues. Germline assignment: CDR1 SGHVS and CDR2 FNYEAQ. V was clipped by 1 base and J by 0 bases, with 7 bases between them. The CDR3 DNA sequence: TGTGCCAGCAGCTTAGGACCTTATAGCAATCAGCCCCAGCATTTT. Translation: CASSLGPYSNQPQHF.